The present T cell receptor beta chain was sequenced within a study of beta chain features in type 1 diabetes. Overall study findings and caveats: People with Type 1 diabetes carried modestly yet significantly shorter TCRB CDR3s in all four CD4+ subsets.

Note on this clone: Its antigen is as yet unknown.

V was pared by 3 bases and J by 4 bases, with 16 bases between. Germline V gene sequence: CDR1 SGHNT, CDR2 YYREEE (reference sequence). This CDR3 region has 15 residues. Investigators reverse transcribed all isolated RNA, so they sequenced expressed TCRB transcripts. Generated by immunoSEQ multiplex PCR, the TCRdb table keeps only in-frame clones and is missing some. The sample contains 300,000 or so clones, approximately 15% of which appear only once. The sequenced material came from naive CD4+ T cells from blood. The rearrangement uses TRBV5-4 and TRBJ1-2, with D unresolved. The sequence derives from a woman aged 18-30 years with type 1 diabetes. CDR3 bases: TGTGCCAGCAGCTCGGCGCAGCGCCGCACCTATGGCTACACCTTC. Protein: CASSSAQRRTYGYTF.